This passage covers 7 T cell receptor beta chains from one sample sequenced in a study of CD8 T cells in Susac syndrome. An input of roughly 0.5 to 1 ug of RNA was subjected to reverse transcription using random hexamers. TCRdb re-called the immunoSEQ multiplex PCR reads through MiXCR, storing one row per CDR3 protein. The repertoire includes approximately 270,000 distinct CDR3 sequences, about 93% of them detected once, and approximately 0.07% sits in the top ten. The sample consisted of CD4+ T cells from PBMCs. The receptors originated from a human donor with multiple sclerosis.

As DNA, the CDR3 is TGTGCCAGCAGCCGGGGTGCGGGGAAGAGCACCGGGGAGCTGTTTTTT. Its protein is CASSRGAGKSTGELFF. The chain has TRBV5-6 and TRBJ2-2; D possibly corresponds to TRBD2 (6 bases). Germline V CDR1 and CDR2: SGHDT, YYEEEE. The CDR3 is made up of 16 amino acids. Trimming cost V 4 bases and J 4 bases, with 17 bases left between them.

The rearrangement joins TRBV7-8 to TRBJ1-1; the D gene is possibly TRBD1 (5 bases). Germline V gene sequence: CDR1 SGHVS, CDR2 FQNEAQ. CDR3 length: 14 residues. Trimming removed 5 bases at V and 2 bases at J, with 12 bases between. CDR3 sequence reads: CASSGVGTNTEAFF. The DNA of the CDR3 is TGTGCCAGCAGCGGAGTAGGGACTAACACTGAAGCTTTCTTT.

Here the CDR3 reads CSAYTPGQYQETQYF. CDR3 DNA sequence: TGCAGTGCGTACACCCCGGGACAGTACCAAGAGACCCAGTACTTC. This rearrangement joins TRBV20-1 to TRBJ2-5, with TRBD1 identical over 7 bases. Trimming took 6 bases from V and 0 from J; bases not matched to a gene: 10. This CDR3 is 15 amino acids long. Per germline, CDR1 DFQATT and CDR2 SNEGSKA (reference sequence).

This clonotype was counted a single time. The CDR3 loop is CASSVEWGGGLSYNEQFF. CDR3 in DNA: TGTGCCAGCAGCGTAGAGTGGGGAGGGGGCCTCTCCTACAATGAGCAGTTCTTC. V gene TRBV9 combines with J gene TRBJ2-1, with D possibly called TRBD1 or TRBD2 (7 bases each). This CDR3 region has 18 residues. The V and J ends lost 0 bases and 0 bases respectively, with 16 bases between them. Looked up from germline, CDR1 is SGDLS and CDR2 is YYNGEE.

Here the CDR3 reads CASSLGLVGSYEQYV. As DNA, the CDR3 is TGTGCCAGCAGCTTGGGACTAGTTGGGAGCTACGAGCAGTACGTC. The genes are TRBV5-6 and TRBJ2-7, with D perhaps TRBD2 (6 bases). The CDR3 covers 15 residues. In germline, CDR1 is SGHDT, CDR2 YYEEEE. Trimming stripped 0 bases from V and 3 bases from J, with 13 bases between.

This clonotype showed up just once. V is TRBV5-1 and J is TRBJ2-3; tentative D call: TRBD2 (6 bases). The CDR3 is 15 amino acids. CDR1 is SGHRS, CDR2 YFSETQ, per germline. V was pared by 6 bases and J by 1 base, with 15 bases between. The CDR3 sequence is CASTNGGDRTDTQYF. The CDR3, as DNA: TGCGCCAGCACCAACGGCGGGGACCGCACAGATACGCAGTATTTT.

The V call is TRBV25-1, the J call TRBJ1-1; perhaps TRBD1 as D (5 bases). With 4 bases removed from V and 5 bases from J, the gap between germline ends came to 17 bases. CDR1 and CDR2 from the germline V gene are MGHDK and SYGVNS. The CDR3 is made up of 15 amino acids. The CDR3 bases are TGTGCCAGCAGTGCAACCGGGACTCCTCGGACTGAAGCTTTCTTT. Its protein product is CASSATGTPRTEAFF.